This T cell receptor (beta chain) was recovered during a study of blood T cell repertoires in COVID-19 (dated by TCRdb to about 2020). Looking at the study overall: Samples covering the acute and convalescent phases of COVID-19 were provided by collaborators in the United States, Italy and Spain. The sample metadata nearly always contained a de-identified subject ID, COVID-19 status, age in years and sex. The material from the prospective study consisted of cDNA or gDNA derived from T cells, B-cell-depleted T cells, or PBMCs. The repertoires were released in a freely available public database meant as a resource for research on the immune response to SARS-CoV-2. The samples were drawn from two sources: the first 160 participants of the ongoing ImmuneRACE study, and some 1,300 subjects contributed by 6 global collaborators. Where HLA class I and class II types were available, the types were taken from metadata supplied by the sample provider, not from assay-based typing. The dataset comprised deeply sampled blood TCRbeta repertoires from subjects exposed to, actively infected with, or recovered from COVID-19. The full study reports these points: The amount of clinical and demographic metadata varied by source and participant and was provided uncurated.

A word on this clone: Its target antigen remains unknown. Base quality data are lacking; no much larger clone is found one base away.

The immunoSEQ Assay, a bias-controlled multiplex PCR, was used to amplify TCRbeta CDR3 regions from genomic DNA. In the authors' own workflow: The number of nucleated cells in each sample was estimated from the amplification of reference gene primers within the assay. Sequence reads were collapsed and filtered to measure the absolute abundance of every unique TCRbeta CDR3 rearrangement. For each sample, productive Simpson clonality was calculated by taking the square root of Simpson's diversity index across productive rearrangements. Held by TCRdb, this immuneACCESS table contains in-frame sequences only and omits some clones. Under half of the omission traces to an unresolved V gene where checked; the cause of the rest is unknown. V and J calls plus clone size are reproduced from that table; the DNA served to infer D and trimming. The sample profile shows roughly 330,000 clones; 86% of them were found once. The ten most abundant clones make up 1.5% to 2% of the sample.

Whole blood was collected in K2EDTA tubes by collaborating institutions according to the institutions' own protocols. For TCRbeta analysis, collaborator samples were shipped as frozen whole blood, as isolated PBMCs, or as DNA extracted from either sample type. Germline trimming: 6 bases from V, 3 bases from J; junction bases outside gene matches: 7. The CDR1 and CDR2 encoded by the germline V gene are MNHEY and SVGAGI. The CDR3 runs 14 residues from the cysteine to the phenylalanine. Here the CDR3 DNA is all that survives: 42 bases in frame from base 1. The chain uses TRBV6-5 and TRBJ2-7; 8 central nucleotides agree with TRBD1. Specimen: peripheral blood. This sequence originates from a woman aged 45-59 years with acute or convalescent COVID-19. The DNA is TGTGCCAGCAGGGTCACCGACAGGGGCTACGAGCAGTACTTC. Its product reads: CASRVTDRGYEQYF.